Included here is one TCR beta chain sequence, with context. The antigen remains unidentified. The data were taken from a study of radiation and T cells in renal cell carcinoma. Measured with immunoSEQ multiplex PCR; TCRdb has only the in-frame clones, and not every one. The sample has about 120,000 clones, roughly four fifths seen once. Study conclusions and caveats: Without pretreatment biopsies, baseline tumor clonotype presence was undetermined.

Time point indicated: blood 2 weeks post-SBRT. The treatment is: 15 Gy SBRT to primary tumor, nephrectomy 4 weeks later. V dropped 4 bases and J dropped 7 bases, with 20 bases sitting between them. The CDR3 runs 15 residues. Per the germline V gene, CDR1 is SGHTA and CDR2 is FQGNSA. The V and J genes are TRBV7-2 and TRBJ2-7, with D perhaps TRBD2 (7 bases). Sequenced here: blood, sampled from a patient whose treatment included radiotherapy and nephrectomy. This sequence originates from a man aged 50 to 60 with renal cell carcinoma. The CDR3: CASSSLGGGVWEQYF. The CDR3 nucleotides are TGTGCCAGCAGCTCGTTGGGCGGGGGCGTTTGGGAGCAGTACTTC.